The 18 T cell receptor beta chains below come from one sample, sequenced in a study of regulatory T cells in long-lasting Graves disease. Construction of the TCR beta libraries employed iRepertoire HTBI primers in conjunction with Arm-PCR of CDR3 regions. TCRdb redid the calling of the multiplex PCR reads with MiXCR, one entry per CDR3 protein. The profile shows hundreds of thousands of distinct CDR3 sequences, about 20% of them singletons. This sample's time point: persistent/refractory GD, antithyroid drugs over 5 years with positive TRAb. The TCR library was prepared using RNA isolated from PBMCs. The sample was peripheral blood mononuclear cells (PBMCs), taken when the disease was refractory, from a patient treated with antithyroid drugs. The receptors derive from a female donor with Graves disease.

Many counts were recorded for this clonotype. The chain links TRBV4-1 to TRBJ2-5; TRBD1 matches 7 bases. Germline CDR1 is MGHRA and CDR2 is YSYEKL. The CDR3 runs 15 residues. The V segment lost 3 bases and the J segment 2 bases; nucleotides outside the gene matches: 6. The CDR3 coding sequence is TGCGCCAGCAGCCAGTGGACAGGTTTACAAGAGACCCAGTACTTC. Translation: CASSQWTGLQETQYF.

This clonotype was detected ten times or more. This rearrangement joins TRBV28 to TRBJ2-7; 10 bases agree with TRBD1. The CDR3 is 17 amino acids. V trimming: 6 bases; J trimming: 5 bases; junction bases outside the gene matches: 16. Germline-derived CDR1 and CDR2 are MDHEN and SYDVKM. The CDR3 sequence: CASSGTGATGVRDEQYF. The CDR3 nucleotides are TGTGCCAGCAGCGGGACAGGGGCAACCGGCGTGCGGGACGAGCAGTACTTC. Full variable domain (outside the CDR3, taken from reference TRBV28 and TRBJ2-7): DVKVTQSSRYLVKRTGEKVFLECVQDMDHENMFWYRQDPGLGLRLIYFSYDVKMKEKGDIPEGYSVSREKKERFSLILESASTNQTSMYLCASSGTGATGVRDEQYFGPGTRLTVT.

Regarding this clonotype: At one end, the junction sequence differs from germline, possibly due to a read error. The gene calls are TRBV5-1 and TRBJ2-7; D possibly corresponds to TRBD1 (6 bases). Germline-derived CDR1 and CDR2 are SGHRS and YFSETQ. The CDR3 contains 13 residues. CDR3 in amino acids: CASSWDNSHEQYF. DNA of the CDR3: TGCGCCAGCAGCTGGGACAACTCCCACGAGCAGTACTTC.

The chain is built from TRBV19 and TRBJ2-7, with unresolved D. Germline V lookup: CDR1 LNHDA, CDR2 SQIVND (reference sequence). Trimming took 7 bases from V and 3 from J, leaving 19 bases between them. CDR3 length: 15 residues. The CDR3 coding sequence is TGTGCCAGTACCACCCAGGCTAACCTAGTCTACGAGCAGTACTTC. Amino acids: CASTTQANLVYEQYF.

In this sample, this clonotype turned up many times. The rearrangement links TRBV28 to TRBJ1-2; D perhaps matches TRBD1 (5 bases). The V end was cut by 3 bases, the J end by 6 bases, with 14 bases between. The CDR3 loop spans 14 amino acids. Germline V gives CDR1 MDHEN, CDR2 SYDVKM. Written as DNA, the CDR3 is TGTGCCAGCAGTTTGGGGGAATGGGGCCATGGCTACACCTTC. It specifies CASSLGEWGHGYTF.

This sequence joins TRBV9 and TRBJ2-2, with D unclear. Germline CDR1 is SGDLS and CDR2 is YYNGEE. The length of the CDR3 is 12 residues. The ends were cut back, 4 bases at V and 6 bases at J, with 7 bases in the middle. For the CDR3, the DNA is TGTGCCAGCAGCAAAAGACCCGGGGAGCTGTTTTTT. Its protein is CASSKRPGELFF. Based on the CDR3 plus reference TRBV9 and TRBJ2-2, the full variable domain is DSGVTQTPKHLITATGQRVTLRCSPRSGDLSVYWYQQSLDQGLQFLIQYYNGEERAKGNILERFSAQQFPDLHSELNLSSLELGDSALYFCASSKRPGELFFGEGSRLTVL.

This chain connects TRBV2 to TRBJ2-1, with TRBD2 identical over 11 bases. V lost 11 bases to trimming and J lost 6 bases; unmatched junction nucleotides: 9. CDR1 SNHLY and CDR2 FYNNEI come from the germline V gene. The CDR3 is 14 residues long. The CDR3, as DNA: TGTGCCTCACGACTAGCGGGATATAGCAATGAGCAGTTCTTC. Its translation is CASRLAGYSNEQFF.

The rearrangement joins TRBV12-3 or TRBV12-4 to TRBJ2-6; TRBD1 might be the D (6 bases). The length of the CDR3 is 17 residues. Trimming removed 0 bases from V and 2 bases from J, with 11 bases in between. The CDR3 sequence: CASSLAIGGTGANVLTF. For the CDR3, the DNA is TGTGCCAGCAGTTTAGCGATAGGGGGAACTGGGGCCAACGTCCTGACTTTC.

The table lists this clonotype with many counts. The rearrangement uses TRBV6-1 and TRBJ1-2, with 7 nucleotides matching TRBD1. The CDR3 is 11 residues long. CDR1 is MNHNS, CDR2 SASEGT, per germline. The trim removed 6 bases at V and 8 bases at J, leaving 3 bases unmatched. The CDR3: CASRRGLGYTF. DNA for the CDR3: TGTGCCAGCAGGAGGGGGCTGGGCTACACCTTC.

This clonotype was counted only a few times. This sequence joins TRBV29-1 and TRBJ1-4, with D possibly TRBD1 on 5 matching bases. Germline CDR1 SQVTM, CDR2 ANQGSEA. The germline V and J ends were trimmed by 7 bases and 8 bases, with 17 bases remaining between them. The CDR3 length is 13 residues. The CDR3 here is CSAQRGIGEKLFF. CDR3 in DNA: TGCAGCGCTCAAAGGGGAATCGGAGAAAAACTGTTTTTT.

This clonotype was detected many times. This rearrangement joins TRBV5-6 to TRBJ1-2, with 7 bases identical to TRBD1. Germline V gene data show CDR1 as SGHDT and CDR2 as YYEEEE. V gave up 5 bases and J gave up 9 bases; unmatched junction bases: 13. The CDR3 is made up of 14 amino acids. The CDR3 loop reads CASRTDRQGMSYTF. The CDR3, as DNA: TGTGCCAGCAGAACCGACAGACAGGGAATGAGCTACACCTTC.

The V gene is TRBV5-1, the J gene TRBJ1-2; D call uncertain. V lost 0 bases, J lost 8 bases, and 20 bases lay in between. CDR1 SGHRS and CDR2 YFSETQ come from the germline V gene. This CDR3 is 16 amino acids long. The CDR3 nucleotides are TGCGCCAGCAGCTTGGACAGAGCGATCCTTGGAGGCGGCTACACCTTC. It specifies CASSLDRAILGGGYTF. Filled out from reference TRBV5-1 and TRBJ1-2, the complete variable domain reads KAGVTQTPRYLIKTRGQQVTLSCSPISGHRSVSWYQQTPGQGLQFLFEYFSETQRNKGNFPGRFSGRQFSNSRSEMNVSTLELGDSALYLCASSLDRAILGGGYTFGSGTRLTVV.

This clonotype was recorded at least ten times. V usage is TRBV5-1 and J usage is TRBJ2-7; a weak D match, TRBD1 (6 bases). The length of the CDR3 is 16 residues. Looked up from germline, CDR1 is SGHRS and CDR2 is YFSETQ. Trimming pared 3 bases from V and 2 bases from J, leaving 18 bases between. This CDR3 reads CASSWGPGQRAYEQYF. For the CDR3, the DNA is TGCGCCAGCAGCTGGGGACCGGGACAAAGGGCCTACGAGCAGTACTTC. Together with reference TRBV5-1 and TRBJ2-7, the CDR3 gives the full variable domain: KAGVTQTPRYLIKTRGQQVTLSCSPISGHRSVSWYQQTPGQGLQFLFEYFSETQRNKGNFPGRFSGRQFSNSRSEMNVSTLELGDSALYLCASSWGPGQRAYEQYFGPGTRLTVT.

This clonotype showed up many times. The chain joins TRBV2 to TRBJ2-5; 7 bases are shared with TRBD1. V lost 1 base and J lost 12; bases outside the gene matches: 8. This CDR3 has 13 amino acids. Germline V CDR1 and CDR2: SNHLY, FYNNEI. CDR3 region: CASSEVRQGTKYF. CDR3 DNA sequence: TGTGCCAGCAGTGAAGTTCGACAGGGAACAAAGTACTTC.

This chain uses TRBV5-1 with TRBJ2-3, with 10 bases identical to TRBD2. The CDR3 consists of 16 residues. The ends lost 1 base at V and 2 bases at J; junction bases unmatched: 4. Germline values: CDR1 SGHRS, CDR2 YFSETQ. The CDR3: CASSLRTSGTTDTQYF. The CDR3 coding sequence is TGCGCCAGCAGCTTGAGAACTAGCGGGACCACAGATACGCAGTATTTT.

The chain recombines TRBV4-2 with TRBJ2-2; no clear D gene. This CDR3 is built from 13 residues. CDR1 is LGHNA, CDR2 YNFKEQ, per germline. V was cut by 1 base and J by 4 bases, with 4 bases left in between. As DNA, the CDR3 is TGTGCCAGCAGCCAAGGGGTCACCGGGGAGCTGTTTTTT. Translated, it gives CASSQGVTGELFF.

The chain combines TRBV27 with TRBJ1-2; D gene ambiguous. Trimming took 8 bases from V and 4 from J, leaving 14 bases between them. The CDR3 is 13 residues long. Germline CDR1 and CDR2: MNHEY and SMNVEV (reference sequence). In DNA form, the CDR3 reads TGTGCCAGCGGAATACGTTCTGGCTATGGCTACACCTTC. Amino acid sequence: CASGIRSGYGYTF.

This clonotype was observed many times. This chain's CDR3 is CASSFGEQYF. Written as DNA, the CDR3 is TGTGCCAGCAGTTTCGGGGAGCAGTACTTC. The genes are TRBV28 and TRBJ2-7; D is unresolved. Trimming removed 3 bases at V and 7 bases at J, with 4 bases between. This CDR3 has 10 residues. The V gene's germline CDR1 is MDHEN and CDR2 SYDVKM.